What follows is one TCR beta chain and its context. Its antigen remains unidentified. This specimen comes from a study of cytomegalovirus exposure and HLA in healthy donors. General observations from the study: Later work found most CMV-associated TCR beta chains apparently HLA-restricted. Reportedly, cytomegalovirus status was diagnosed with high sensitivity and specificity.

The PCR made use of 60 Vbeta and 13 Jbeta primers. Generated by immunoSEQ multiplex PCR, the TCRdb table keeps only in-frame clones and is missing some. The table shows 150,000 to 200,000 clones, with roughly 85% occurring only once. V lost 7 bases and J lost 2, with 15 bases in between. CDR1 SQVTM and CDR2 ANQGSEA come from the germline V gene. This CDR3 has 13 amino acids. Sample: PBMCs. The TCR originated in a middle-aged woman in good health and CMV-seronegative. This chain links TRBV29-1 with TRBJ2-7, with a weak D call TRBD1 (6 bases). In nucleotides, the CDR3 is TGCAGCGCCCTCTTACAGGGCGCCTACGAGCAGTACTTC. This gives the protein CSALLQGAYEQYF.